This T cell receptor (beta chain) was sequenced for a study of Graves' ophthalmopathy and Graves' hyperthyroidism. This CDR3 spans 13 amino acids. From germline, CDR1 is WSHSY and CDR2 SAAADI. Deletions cut 0 bases from V and 7 bases from J, with 9 bases between. This clonotype was recorded at least ten times. RNA transcripts were the source from which TCR beta CDR3 regions were amplified. RT-PCR in the first round used HTBI primers; a second-round multiplex PCR followed. From the multiplex PCR reads, TCRdb called clonotypes with MiXCR, one entry per CDR3 protein. The sample comprises approximately 640,000 distinct CDR3 sequences, over 40% of which are singletons, and more than 2.5% rests with the top ten. Exclusion covered patients with other autoimmune diseases or uncontrolled infections (as well as pregnancy or lactation). Diagnosis was based on clinical symptoms, serum thyroxine, TRAb, thyroid ultrasound and orbital computed tomography.

This TCR derives from an adult man with Graves' ophthalmopathy. The chain is built from TRBV10-2 and TRBJ1-1; D remains unclear. Sequenced material: peripheral blood. The CDR3 DNA reads TGCGCCAGCAGTGAGTCGATCCTCCTTGAAGCTTTCTTT. Its protein product is CASSESILLEAFF.